This T cell receptor beta chain came from a study of tumor and adjacent non-tumor tissue in lung cancer. As for the study in general: On average, productive TCRbeta reads reached some 4.4 million per sample.

The library came from three nested PCR rounds adapted from ARM-PCR protocols. TCRdb re-called the multiplex PCR reads through MiXCR, storing one row per CDR3 protein. The sample holds under 95,000 distinct CDR3 sequences, 65% to 75% seen once. CDR1 is ENHRY and CDR2 is SYGVKD in the germline V gene. Trimming cost V 8 bases and J 5 bases, with 13 bases left between them. The CDR3 has 13 residues. Study-wide points: Tumor TCR diversity, when higher, was linked to shorter survival. Significantly higher TCR diversity was found in tumor than normal lung.

About this clonotype: Its specificity is unknown. This may be a read error, as it is one base from a much larger clone.

This sample's RNA came from whole unsorted tissue. Donors were chemotherapy-naive, newly diagnosed lung cancer surgical patients in China, August–late 2014. The sample was lung tumor tissue. The chain couples TRBV10-3 to TRBJ2-1, with D tentatively TRBD2 (5 bases). This sequence was found in a man between 60 and 75 years old with non-small cell lung cancer. Written as DNA, the CDR3 is TGTGCCATCGACGAGGGATTTGACAATGAGCAGTTCTTC. Translating it yields CAIDEGFDNEQFF.